The 2 T cell receptor beta chains below all came from one sample that was sequenced in a study of blood T cell repertoires in COVID-19. TCRdb's table, derived via immunoSEQ multiplex PCR, lists solely in-frame clones and lacks some. Seen here are 100,000 to 150,000 clones, 92% observed once, and the top ten hold just over 2%. The material sequenced was peripheral blood. These receptor sequences come from a man in his fifties or sixties with COVID-19, enrolled during active disease.

This clone has more than one count but fewer than ten. The CDR3: CAAQGLTGELFF. CDR3 sequence (DNA): TGTGCCGCACAGGGTCTCACCGGGGAGCTGTTTTTT. The chain joins TRBV24-1 to TRBJ2-2; D is perhaps TRBD1 (6 bases). This CDR3 contains 12 residues. V lost 12 bases, J lost 4 bases, and 11 bases lay in between. Germline CDR1 reads KGHDR; CDR2 reads SFDVKD.

In its sample, this clone was seen once. CDR3 DNA: TGTGCCACCAGTGACCAGACCGACAGGGCAGATACGCAGTATTTT. Amino acid sequence: CATSDQTDRADTQYF. This chain connects TRBV24-1 to TRBJ2-3, with TRBD1 identical over 7 bases. Trimming removed 4 bases from V and 4 bases from J; junction bases left unmatched: 7. The CDR3 is made up of 15 amino acids. Germline lookup yields CDR1 KGHDR and CDR2 SFDVKD.